This entry is about one TCR beta chain. This clonotype has more than one count but fewer than ten. Its binding antigen is unknown. Within one base of it there is no much larger clone, and no base qualities were kept. The sample was run on an Illumina HiSeq 1500. TCRdb reprocessed the public reads (quality trimming at Q25 with fastp, clone calling with MiXCR) and kept in-frame beta chains. CDR3 protein sequences are deduplicated, and each keeps its most common genes and DNA. The sample has some 270,000 distinct CDR3 sequences on record, more than 15% of them singletons. Approximately 44% of the sample rests with the top ten. This specimen comes from a study of T cell repertoires in cytomegalovirus infection (dated by TCRdb to between 2018 and 2020). At the level of the whole study: Because public TCR beta signatures pointed to carriage of CMV infection together with the matching HLA type, the HLA type of each donor mattered for the analysis. Study-level results and caveats: In both this cohort and an independent roughly 330-donor cohort, the cumulative frequency of public TCR beta family members distinguished carriers of CMV infection plus the relevant HLA type. The ex vivo response was dominated by HLA-C-restricted CMV-specific TCR beta clonotypes, which also provided the single most frequent clonotype in two of eight donors.

V loses 5 bases, J loses 5 bases, and the germline ends lie 11 bases apart. CDR1 and CDR2 were assigned from the germline V gene as SGHRS and YFSETQ. The CDR3 goes from the cysteine to the phenylalanine over 12 residues. Of the read, only the CDR3 DNA is kept; its 36 bases are in frame from base 1. The chain couples TRBV5-1 to TRBJ2-7; no D segment can be confidently identified. Sequenced sample: CD8+ T cells from PBMCs. The clonotype was recovered from a human donor in good health (CMV status not recorded). Some clones in this sample may be carry-over from other donors' samples. Read as DNA, the sequence is TGCGCCAGCAGGCAGTCCAGCGACGAGCAGTACTTC. Its protein is CASRQSSDEQYF.